The 6 T cell receptor beta chains listed next were all sequenced from one sample in a study of blood T cells in healthy people across ages. Next came a second PCR, run for about 6 to 11 cycles, which used a sample-barcoded 5' primer along with a J-beta primer mix. TCRdb ran MiXCR on the 5' RACE reads and lists one entry per CDR3 protein. The table shows around 1.1 million distinct CDR3 sequences, with 35% to 45% occurring only once. The sample consisted of blood. These receptors all come from a man between 18 and 35 years old in good health.

V usage is TRBV6-6 and J usage is TRBJ2-1; 10 bases match TRBD2. The CDR3 spans 15 residues. Trimming took 4 bases from V and 4 from J; bases not matched to a gene: 4. Germline assignment: CDR1 MNHNY and CDR2 SVGAGI (reference sequence). The CDR3 DNA sequence: TGTGCCAGCAGTTCCCTTAGCGGGGGGTACAATGAGCAGTTCTTC. Protein product: CASSSLSGGYNEQFF.

This clonotype was detected a few times. The gene calls are TRBV25-1 and TRBJ2-1, with TRBD1 as a possible D gene (6 bases). The CDR3 is 13 residues long. Trimming cost V 5 bases and J 4 bases, with 9 bases left between them. Germline CDR1 MGHDK, CDR2 SYGVNS. The DNA of the CDR3 is TGTGCCAGCAGTTGGGACATTTACAATGAGCAGTTCTTC. Translation: CASSWDIYNEQFF.

On this clonotype: At one of its ends the junction is not consistent with the germline gene, which may arise from a read error. The CDR3 is CVSMRAGGRFATNEKLFF. For the CDR3, the DNA is TGTGTCAGTATGCGGGCCGGCGGCCGATTTGCAACTAATGAAAAACTGTTTTTT. The chain uses TRBV19 and TRBJ1-4; unclear D gene. CDR3 length: 18 amino acids. Germline V lookup: CDR1 LNHDA, CDR2 SQIVND (reference sequence).

Concerning this clonotype: An end of the junction differs from the germline gene, which may be a read error. This chain links TRBV12-3 or TRBV12-4 with TRBJ1-4, with no clear D. The CDR3 is made up of 13 amino acids. CDR3 loop: CASSVAANEKLFF. In nucleotides, the CDR3 is TGTGCCAGCAGTGTAGCGGCTAATGAAAAACTGTTTTTT.

The CDR3 loop reads CVRTTDYGYTF. The DNA of the CDR3 is TGTGTCAGGACGACTGACTATGGCTACACCTTC. The V and J genes are TRBV6-4 and TRBJ1-2; no clear D. CDR1 MRHNA and CDR2 SNTAGT come from the germline V gene. CDR3 length: 11 residues.

The rearrangement joins TRBV6-2 or TRBV6-3 to TRBJ2-1; no clear D gene. V lost 7 bases, J lost 5 bases, and 12 bases lay in between. The germline V gene has CDR1 MNHEY and CDR2 SVGEGT. This CDR3 is built from 13 residues. The chain's CDR3 is CASTARPNNEQFF. Written as DNA, the CDR3 is TGTGCCAGCACAGCCCGACCCAACAATGAGCAGTTCTTC.